These 9 T cell receptor beta chains were all obtained from the same sample, sequenced in a study of T-cell memory formation after mild COVID-19. Each CDR3 protein is one row after TCRdb ran MiXCR on the 5' RACE reads. The sample shows about 430,000 distinct CDR3 sequences, 24% of them seen only once. The material sequenced was PBMCs or a T cell subset sorted from them (not recorded which). The receptors come from an adult woman who had mild COVID-19 (a few samples of this study predate the infection). Cell type and time point are not known.

Worth noting for this clonotype: Germline is not matched at one junction end, which may reflect a read error. V is TRBV27 and J is TRBJ2-7; 9 bases agree with TRBD1. The CDR3 is 15 amino acids. Germline lookup yields CDR1 MNHEY and CDR2 SMNVEV (reference sequence). The CDR3 loop is CASSVSRDRVSEQYF. The CDR3 DNA follows: TGTGCCAGCAGTGTATCCCGGGACAGGGTATCAGAGCAGTACTTC.

This clonotype was counted only a few times. The gene calls are TRBV5-6 and TRBJ2-5; D uncertain. V gave up 1 base and J gave up 2 bases, with 15 bases separating them. Germline assignment: CDR1 SGHDT and CDR2 YYEEEE. CDR3 length equals 16 residues. CDR3 amino acids: CASSLPSSSKQETQYF. The DNA of the CDR3 is TGTGCCAGCAGCTTGCCCTCAAGTAGCAAGCAAGAGACCCAGTACTTC.

The chain carries TRBV29-1 and TRBJ2-2; 7 bases align to TRBD2. The V and J ends lost 7 bases and 3 bases, in that order; junction bases with no gene match: 5. CDR1 is SQVTM, CDR2 ANQGSEA, per germline. This CDR3 has 13 amino acids. The CDR3 loop reads CSGGSGDTGELFF. The DNA of the CDR3 is TGCAGCGGGGGCAGCGGGGACACCGGGGAGCTGTTTTTT.

The V and J genes are TRBV20-1 and TRBJ1-3; D not resolved. This CDR3 has 11 residues. Trimming took 6 bases from V and 4 from J, leaving 7 bases between them. In germline, CDR1 is DFQATT, CDR2 SNEGSKA (reference sequence). In nucleotides, the CDR3 is TGCAGTGCCATTATGGGAAACACCATATATTTT. This translates into CSAIMGNTIYF.

As regards this clonotype: A much larger clone lies a single base off, so this may be a read error. CDR3 sequence: CASSEQGQEYSGNTIYF. CDR3 nucleotides: TGTGCCAGCAGTGAGCAGGGACAGGAGTACTCTGGAAACACCATATATTTT. V gene TRBV25-1 combines with J gene TRBJ1-3; TRBD1 matches 8 bases. The length of the CDR3 is 17 residues. J lost 0 bases, V lost 3 bases, and 7 bases had no gene match. CDR1 is MGHDK, CDR2 SYGVNS, per germline.

V usage is TRBV9 and J usage is TRBJ2-7; 7 bases align to TRBD2. After removal of 7 bases from V and 0 bases from J, the junction contained 7 bases not matched to a gene. The CDR3 consists of 14 residues. Germline CDR1 is SGDLS and CDR2 is YYNGEE. The CDR3 coding sequence is TGTGCCAGCTCCCCTAGCGGCGACTCCTACGAGCAGTACTTC. It is translated as CASSPSGDSYEQYF.

The chain recombines TRBV30 with TRBJ2-3; D is possibly TRBD1 (6 bases). V was trimmed by 3 bases and J by 2 bases, leaving 15 bases between them. Per germline, CDR1 GTSNPN and CDR2 SVGIG (reference sequence). The CDR3 has 15 amino acids. This CDR3 is CAWSAGQPSTDTQYF. In nucleotides, the CDR3 is TGTGCCTGGAGCGCTGGACAGCCATCCACAGATACGCAGTATTTT.

This clonotype was observed a handful of times. This sequence joins TRBV7-2 and TRBJ2-5; D is unclear. The V end lost 5 bases, the J end lost 2 bases, and 12 bases lay between the germline ends. The CDR3 is made up of 14 amino acids. CDR1 SGHTA and CDR2 FQGNSA come from the germline V gene. Here the CDR3 reads CASSRGRLQETQYF. As DNA, the CDR3 is TGTGCCAGCAGCCGCGGACGGCTTCAAGAGACCCAGTACTTC.

This chain joins TRBV4-3 and TRBJ2-6; weak D call: TRBD2 (6 bases). CDR1 and CDR2 from the germline V gene are LGHNA and YSLEER. There are 18 residues in the CDR3. V lost 5 bases, J lost 0 bases, and 17 bases lay in between. The CDR3 DNA sequence: TGCGCCAGCAGCACACCGAAGTCCGGGAGCTCTGGGGCCAACGTCCTGACTTTC. Residues: CASSTPKSGSSGANVLTF.